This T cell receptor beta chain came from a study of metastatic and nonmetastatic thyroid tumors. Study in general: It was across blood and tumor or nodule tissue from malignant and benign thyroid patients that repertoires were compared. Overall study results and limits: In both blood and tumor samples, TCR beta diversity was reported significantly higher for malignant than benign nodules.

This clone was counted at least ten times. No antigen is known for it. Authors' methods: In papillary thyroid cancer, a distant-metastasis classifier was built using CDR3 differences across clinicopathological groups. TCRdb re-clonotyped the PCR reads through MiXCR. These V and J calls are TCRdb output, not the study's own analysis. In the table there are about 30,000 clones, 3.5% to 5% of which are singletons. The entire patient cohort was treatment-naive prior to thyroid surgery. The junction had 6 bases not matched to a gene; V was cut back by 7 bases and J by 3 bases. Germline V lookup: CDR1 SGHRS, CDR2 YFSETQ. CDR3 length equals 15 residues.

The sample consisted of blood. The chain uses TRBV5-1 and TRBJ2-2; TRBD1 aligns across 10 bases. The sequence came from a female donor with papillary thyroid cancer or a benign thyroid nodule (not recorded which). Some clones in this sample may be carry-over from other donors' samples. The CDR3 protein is CASAPGQGHTGELFF. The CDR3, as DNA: TGCGCCAGCGCGCCGGGACAGGGGCACACCGGGGAGCTGTTTTTT.